This T cell receptor (beta chain) was identified in a study of PD-1 blockade in classical Hodgkin lymphoma. The length of the CDR3 is 17 residues. Brentuximab vedotin exposure varied among the patients, all of whom had relapsed after autologous stem cell transplantation. Sequencing was performed with immunoSEQ multiplex PCR; in TCRdb, only in-frame clones are kept and a portion is missing. The sample lists approximately 41,000 clones; over 75% were seen once. The clonotype originates from a human donor with classical Hodgkin lymphoma. This chain uses TRBV21-1 with TRBJ1-4. TRBV21-1 is deemed a pseudogene. This sample comprised peripheral blood mononuclear cells (PBMCs), obtained at baseline. CDR3 nucleotide sequence: TGTGCCAGCAGCAAAGAGCGCTTCGGGGGATCTAATGAAAAACTGTTTTTT. Protein product: CASSKERFGGSNEKLFF.